These T cell receptor beta chains were read from a single sample in a study of beta chain features in type 1 diabetes. This table comes from immunoSEQ multiplex PCR, and its TCRdb copy is limited to in-frame clones, with some not included. Of around 41,000 clones in the sample, approximately 61% were seen once. Source material: Tregs from blood. These TCRs come from a man aged 25 to 40 with type 1 diabetes. Some clones in this sample may be carry-over from other donors' samples. Each CDR3 is given with its conserved first and last residue.

j_call v_call cdr3_aa
TRBJ2-5 TRBV4-3 CASSQWTGKETQYF
TRBJ2-5 TRBV7-3 CASSSSPGTREYF
TRBJ1-5 TRBV7-2 CASSLVGNRGLGNQPQHF
TRBJ2-1 TRBV5-1 CASTRLLGSGYGLSYNEQFF
TRBJ2-3 TRBV9 CASSGRGGRTDTQYF
TRBJ1-2 TRBV25-1 CASRARGTYGYTF
TRBJ1-3 TRBV6-4 CASRWTDRTGNTIYF
TRBJ2-2 TRBV5-4 CASSFKAGVNTGELFF
TRBJ1-2 TRBV5-1 CASRTDTSYGYTF
TRBJ2-1 TRBV28 CASSWGQGAFF
TRBJ2-1 TRBV7-2 CASSPDRAGEQFF
TRBJ1-1 TRBV2 CAATGALEAFF